A selection of T cell receptor beta chains follows, all from one sample in a study of CD8 T cells in Susac syndrome. Each CDR3 protein is one row after TCRdb ran MiXCR on the immunoSEQ multiplex PCR reads. The sample has nearly 110,000 distinct CDR3 sequences, approximately 94% seen once. Specimen: CD8+ T cells from PBMCs. The receptors stem from a human donor with Susac syndrome. The CDR3 runs from the conserved cysteine through the conserved F or W. The D gene is left open where the match is weak. Not all rows give a size; the values are once, few, many and, for expanded clones, a class.

>TRBD2|TRBJ2-1|TRBV20-1|-
TGCAGTGCTAGAGAGACTAGCGGGGTCTACAATGAGCAGTTCTTC
CSARETSGVYNEQFF
>TRBD2|TRBJ2-3|TRBV15|-
TGTGCCACCAGCAGAGTCGGGGGGTCAGATACGCAGTATTTT
CATSRVGGSDTQYF
>-|TRBJ1-1|TRBV9|once
TGTGCCAGCAGCGCAGTCGCCCGGGCAGCCGGAGGCACTGAAGCTTTCTTT
CASSAVARAAGGTEAFF
>-|TRBJ1-2|TRBV7-9|-
TGTGCCAGCAGCTCGACTCAGGACTATGGCTACACCTTC
CASSSTQDYGYTF
>-|TRBJ1-2|TRBV19|-
TGTGCCAGTACCCCTAGAGCGAGCGGATCTAACTATGGCTACACCTTC
CASTPRASGSNYGYTF
>-|TRBJ1-1|TRBV27|-
TGTGCCAGCAGTTTAGGTAAGGGATACACTGAAGCTTTCTTT
CASSLGKGYTEAFF
>TRBD2|TRBJ2-5|TRBV9|-
TGTGCCAGCAGCGGGGGGGGGACCCAAGAGACCCAGTACTTC
CASSGGGTQETQYF
>TRBD1|TRBJ2-3|TRBV29-1|-
TGCAGCGTTGTGGCGTCAGGGGGTGATACGCAGTATTTT
CSVVASGGDTQYF
>TRBD2|TRBJ2-3|TRBV11-2|-
TGTGCCAGCCAAGCTAGCGGGTTAGGGACAGATACGCAGTATTTT
CASQASGLGTDTQYF
>TRBD1|TRBJ1-4|TRBV27|-
TGTGCCAGCAGCCGGGGGACAGGGAACGAAAAACTGTTTTTT
CASSRGTGNEKLFF
>-|TRBJ1-5|TRBV10-1|-
TGCGCCAGCAGTGCCAGGGAGGCAGGGGTACAGCCCCAGCATTTT
CASSAREAGVQPQHF
>TRBD2|TRBJ2-7|TRBV20-1|-
TGCAGTGCTAGACTAGCGGGGGTTCCCTACTACGAGCAGTACTTC
CSARLAGVPYYEQYF
>-|TRBJ2-7|TRBV3-1|-
TGTGCCAGCAGCCCCGGGACCCAGTACGAGCAGTACTTC
CASSPGTQYEQYF
>-|TRBJ2-7|TRBV20-1|-
TGCAGTGCTAGAGAGGGGGATTACGAGCAGTACTTC
CSAREGDYEQYF
>-|TRBJ1-6|TRBV3-1|-
TGTGCCAGCAGCTCTGGAGGAGCGAGGAGGGTACCCCTCCACTTT
CASSSGGARRVPLHF
>-|TRBJ1-5|TRBV6-5|-
TGTGCCAGCAGTTACTCAGGGGCCAATCAGCCCCAGCATTTT
CASSYSGANQPQHF
>-|TRBJ1-2|TRBV27|-
TGTGCCAGCAGTTTATCCCGGGGTTACTATGGCTACACCTTC
CASSLSRGYYGYTF
>-|TRBJ2-7|TRBV9|once
TGTGCCAGCAGCGTAGAGTGGGGCAGCTACGAGCAGTACTTC
CASSVEWGSYEQYF
>-|TRBJ2-5|TRBV19|-
TGTGCCAGTAGTCGGGCTATGGAGACCCAGTACTTC
CASSRAMETQYF
>TRBD2|TRBJ2-1|TRBV19|-
TGTGCCAGTAGTAACGGATTCGGACTAGCGAATGAGCAGTTCTTC
CASSNGFGLANEQFF
>-|TRBJ2-4|TRBV29-1|-
TGCAGCGTTGAAGATCTGAAAAACATTCAGTACTTC
CSVEDLKNIQYF
>TRBD1|TRBJ1-4|TRBV15|-
TGTGCCACCAGCAGACCACCCCGGGACAGTTATGAAAAACTGTTTTTT
CATSRPPRDSYEKLFF
>TRBD1|TRBJ1-1|TRBV5-1|once
TGCGCCAGCAGCTTGGAACCGGGACAGGGGTCTGAAGCTTTCTTT
CASSLEPGQGSEAFF
>-|TRBJ2-6|TRBV2|-
TGTGCCAGCAGCGACAACGTCCTGACTTTC
CASSDNVLTF
>-|TRBJ2-7|TRBV13|-
TGTGCCAGCAGCTTGCCCAACCTACCCTACGAGCAGTACTTC
CASSLPNLPYEQYF
>-|TRBJ2-1|TRBV5-6|-
TGTGCCAGCAGCCCTGACGAGACCCTAGCCAATGAGCAGTTCTTC
CASSPDETLANEQFF
>TRBD1|TRBJ1-5|TRBV19|-
TGTGCCAGTAGTGCGACCGGACAGGGCTTCAATCAGCCCCAGCATTTT
CASSATGQGFNQPQHF
>-|TRBJ2-5|TRBV23-1|-
TGCGCCAGCAGCTGGAAGGGAGGTAGAACCCAAGAGACCCAGTACTTC
CASSWKGGRTQETQYF
>TRBD1|TRBJ2-1|TRBV29-1|-
TGCAGCGTTGAAGGAGTCCCAGGGGGTGGGAGCTCCTACAATGAGCAGTTCTTC
CSVEGVPGGGSSYNEQFF
>TRBD2|TRBJ2-2|TRBV13|-
TGTGCCAGCACCTTCTCGGTTACGGACGGGGGGGTGTGGACCGGGGAGCTGTTTTTT
CASTFSVTDGGVWTGELFF
>TRBD1|TRBJ2-7|TRBV20-1|once
TGCAGTGCTAATACAGGGGTCGAGCAGTACTTC
CSANTGVEQYF
>TRBD2|TRBJ2-3|TRBV6-5|-
TGTGCCAGCAGTTACTCACTAGCGGGGCCGCCAGATACGCAGTATTTT
CASSYSLAGPPDTQYF
>-|TRBJ2-5|TRBV20-1|-
TGCAGTGCCACAGACGGGTTTCAAGAGACCCAGTACTTC
CSATDGFQETQYF
>TRBD1|TRBJ2-7|TRBV7-9|-
TGTGCCAGCAGCTGGCCGGGACAGGGATACGAGCAGTACTTC
CASSWPGQGYEQYF
>TRBD1|TRBJ2-7|TRBV11-2|-
TGTGCCAGCAGCTCACGGGACAGGGTTCTAGAGGAGCAGTACTTC
CASSSRDRVLEEQYF
>TRBD1|TRBJ2-5|TRBV5-6|-
TGTGCCAGCAGCTTGGGACAGGGACCAGAGACCCAGTACTTC
CASSLGQGPETQYF
>-|TRBJ1-5|TRBV27|once
TGTGCCAGCAGTTTATCTCATAATCAGCCCCAGCATTTT
CASSLSHNQPQHF
>TRBD1|TRBJ1-6|TRBV27|-
TGTGCCAGCAGCCCAGACAGGGGGCCAGGAAATTCACCCCTCCACTTT
CASSPDRGPGNSPLHF
>TRBD1|TRBJ2-7|TRBV9|-
TGTGCCAGCAGCGCGACAGGGGGGAACTACGAGCAGTACTTC
CASSATGGNYEQYF
>-|TRBJ1-1|TRBV4-3|-
TGCGCCAGCAGCCAAGGAAAGGGGGGCCGGACTGAAGCTTTCTTT
CASSQGKGGRTEAFF
>TRBD1|TRBJ1-1|TRBV7-9|-
TGTGCCGCAGGGGGGGCCAACACTGAAGCTTTCTTT
CAAGGANTEAFF
>-|TRBJ2-1|TRBV2|-
TGTGCCAGCAAGGAAGCGCACAATGAGCAGTTCTTC
CASKEAHNEQFF
>-|TRBJ1-1|TRBV15|-
TGTGCCACCAGCAGAGATAGGAGCATGAACACTGAAGCTTTCTTT
CATSRDRSMNTEAFF
>-|TRBJ2-7|TRBV20-1|-
TGCAGTGCCGCAGGGGAACCTTCCTACGAGCAGTACTTC
CSAAGEPSYEQYF
>-|TRBJ1-1|TRBV7-9|-
TGTGCCAGCAGCTTAGTTCAGATGAACACTGAAGCTTTCTTT
CASSLVQMNTEAFF
>TRBD2|TRBJ2-5|TRBV20-1|-
TGCAGTGCTAGCGGGGGGGCCGTACAGACCCAGTACTTC
CSASGGAVQTQYF
>TRBD1|TRBJ1-5|TRBV27|-
TGTGCCAGCAGTTTTGTGGGAACAGGGGAGCCCCAGCATTTT
CASSFVGTGEPQHF
>-|TRBJ1-5|TRBV11-2|-
TGTGCCAGCAGCTCCGACGCAGGAAAACACCAGCATTTT
CASSSDAGKHQHF
>-|TRBJ2-1|TRBV9|-
TGTGCCAGCAGCGTAGGGGCAGGCACCTACAATGAGCAGTTCTTC
CASSVGAGTYNEQFF
>-|TRBJ1-2|TRBV27|-
TGTGCCAGCAGTTTTGGTGCAGGGACCGGGGGCTACACCTTC
CASSFGAGTGGYTF
>-|TRBJ1-2|TRBV29-1|-
TGCAGCGTTGAAGTTCGGGTGGACAGTAGGTTGTCCGACTATGGCTACACCTTC
CSVEVRVDSRLSDYGYTF
>TRBD1|TRBJ1-1|TRBV5-1|-
TGCGCCAGCAGCTTTGGGGGGACCGGGACAGGTGTTGAAGCTTTCTTT
CASSFGGTGTGVEAFF
>-|TRBJ2-7|TRBV29-1|-
TGCAGCGTTGCCGACGGAGCCTACGAGCAGTACTTC
CSVADGAYEQYF
>-|TRBJ1-2|TRBV7-2|once
TGTGCCAGCAGCGAATGGGGTGGCGAGGGGATAGGCTACACCTTC
CASSEWGGEGIGYTF
>-|TRBJ1-1|TRBV5-1|-
TGCGCCAGCTCGGGGGGGGAATCGCGCACTGAAGCTTTCTTT
CASSGGESRTEAFF